These 21 T cell receptor beta chains came from one sample sequenced in a study of blood T cell repertoires in COVID-19. This table comes from immunoSEQ multiplex PCR, and its TCRdb copy is limited to in-frame clones, with some not included. Of around 250,000 clones in the sample, 86% were seen once. What was sequenced was peripheral blood. These receptor sequences come from a woman aged 80 or older with COVID-19, enrolled during active disease.

The chain uses TRBV7-2 and TRBJ2-4, with 7 bases matching TRBD2. Germline V gene sequence: CDR1 SGHTA, CDR2 FQGNSA. The CDR3 contains 14 residues. J was trimmed by 8 bases and V by 2 bases; bases with no gene match: 6. The CDR3 region has the DNA TGTGCCAGCAGCTTATGGGGACGGGAGGACATTCAGTACTTC. Its protein product is CASSLWGREDIQYF.

This chain joins TRBV7-2 and TRBJ2-2; 11 bases match TRBD2. The CDR3 consists of 17 residues. Trimming cost V 2 bases and J 5 bases; bases outside gene matches: 7. Looked up from germline, CDR1 is SGHTA and CDR2 is FQGNSA. Here the CDR3 reads CASSLSIASGGTGELFF. CDR3 bases: TGTGCCAGCAGCTTAAGTATAGCTAGCGGGGGGACCGGGGAGCTGTTTTTT.

The rearrangement uses TRBV9 and TRBJ2-7; possibly TRBD2 for D (6 bases). This CDR3 is built from 15 residues. The germline V gene has CDR1 SGDLS and CDR2 YYNGEE. The germline V and J ends were trimmed by 0 bases and 1 base, with 11 bases remaining between them. CDR3 in amino acids: CASSVEQGGSYEQYF. DNA of the CDR3: TGTGCCAGCAGCGTAGAGCAGGGAGGTTCCTACGAGCAGTACTTC.

The chain joins TRBV30 to TRBJ1-5, with no clear D. Trimming left V 5 bases short and J 2 bases short, with 10 bases between. CDR1 GTSNPN and CDR2 SVGIG come from the germline V gene (reference sequence). The CDR3 runs to 13 residues. The CDR3 DNA reads as TGTGCCTGGGCGGGAGGAGGCAATCAGCCCCAGCATTTT. The encoded protein is CAWAGGGNQPQHF.

The chain combines TRBV20-1 with TRBJ2-1; possible D gene TRBD2, 6 bases. Germline V gene lookup returns CDR1 DFQATT and CDR2 SNEGSKA (reference sequence). CDR3 length: 11 residues. The V end was cut by 0 bases, the J end by 14 bases, with 11 bases between. CDR3 in DNA: TGCAGTGCTAGAGAGGGGGGTCAGGAGTTCTTC. Its translation is CSAREGGQEFF.

Comments on this clone: Germline is not matched at one junction end, which may reflect a read error. The gene calls are TRBV7-7 and TRBJ2-2, with 12 bases fitting TRBD2. This CDR3 region has 17 residues. CDR1 and CDR2 (germline): SSHAT, FNYEAQ (reference sequence). Here the CDR3 reads CASSSRLAGVNTGELFF. CDR3 nucleotides: TGTGCTAGCAGCTCGAGACTAGCGGGGGTGAACACCGGGGAGCTGTTTTTT.

This chain uses TRBV6-2 or TRBV6-3 with TRBJ1-3, with TRBD1 as a possible D gene (6 bases). This CDR3 spans 13 amino acids. The V and J ends lost 6 bases and 4 bases respectively, with 10 bases between them. Germline CDR1 reads MNHEY; CDR2 reads SVGEGT. DNA of the CDR3: TGTGCCAGCAGCCAGGGGATCGGAAACACCATATATTTT. This codes for CASSQGIGNTIYF.

The DNA for the CDR3 is TGTGCCAGCTCAACTTCACGGGACACCGGGGAGCTGTTTTTT. Amino acids: CASSTSRDTGELFF. The chain joins TRBV18 to TRBJ2-2; D is unresolved. CDR1 and CDR2 from the germline V gene are KGHSH and LQKENI. The CDR3 length is 14 residues. The V end lost 5 bases, the J end lost 3 bases, and 10 bases lay between the germline ends.

This clone was picked up a small number of times. The gene calls are TRBV6-2 or TRBV6-3 and TRBJ1-1, with TRBD1 identical over 8 bases. There are 16 residues in the CDR3. The trim removed 6 bases at V and 1 base at J, leaving 10 bases unmatched. Looked up from germline, CDR1 is MNHEY and CDR2 is SVGEGT. CDR3 sequence: CASSQMKTGANTEAFF. DNA for the CDR3: TGTGCCAGCAGCCAGATGAAGACAGGGGCGAACACTGAAGCTTTCTTT.

The CDR3 loop reads CASSQLAGGFEQYF. The CDR3 coding sequence is TGTGCCAGCAGCCAACTAGCGGGGGGGTTTGAGCAGTACTTC. V is TRBV3-1 (or the pseudogene TRBV3-2) and J is TRBJ2-7, with TRBD2 matching 12 bases. V shed 2 bases, J shed 7 bases, and the junction held 3 bases outside the gene matches. The CDR3 has 14 amino acids. Germline-derived CDR1 and CDR2 are LGHDT and YNNKEL (reference sequence).

The rearrangement joins TRBV6-6 to TRBJ2-5; D gene uncertain. Germline CDR1 and CDR2: MNHNY and SVGAGI (reference sequence). The CDR3 runs to 14 residues. Trimming shortened V by 0 bases and J by 2 bases, and 7 bases separated the two germline ends. The CDR3 nucleotides are TGTGCCAGCAGTTACTCCCGAGGTCAAGAGACCCAGTACTTC. It codes for CASSYSRGQETQYF.

The genes are TRBV13 and TRBJ1-4, with D maybe TRBD1 (5 bases). The CDR3 covers 18 residues. Germline V gives CDR1 PRHDT, CDR2 FYEKMQ (reference sequence). The V end was cut by 2 bases, the J end by 0 bases, with 16 bases between. Here the CDR3 reads CASSLKAGRYATNEKLFF. CDR3 nucleotides: TGTGCCAGCAGCTTAAAAGCGGGGCGTTACGCAACTAATGAAAAACTGTTTTTT.

Details on this clone: Distinct nucleotide sequences in the sample also encode this CDR3. The V call is TRBV6-5, the J call TRBJ1-5; D may be TRBD1 (6 bases). This CDR3 is 14 amino acids long. Germline CDR1 and CDR2: MNHEY and SVGAGI. Between the trimmed V and J ends, which lost 6 bases and 5 bases, there was a span of 14 bases. The CDR3 is CASSFGQFYQPQHF. The CDR3 DNA is TGTGCCAGCAGCTTCGGACAGTTCTATCAGCCCCAGCATTTT.

V is TRBV5-4 and J is TRBJ2-3, with 12 bases matching TRBD1. J gave up 6 bases and V 3 bases, and 5 bases lay outside the gene matches. The CDR3 consists of 15 residues. The V gene's germline CDR1 is SGHNT and CDR2 YYREEE (reference sequence). Here the CDR3 DNA reads TGTGCCAGCAGCTGGGGACAGGGGGCTGGGGATACGCAGTATTTT. This translates into CASSWGQGAGDTQYF.

V is TRBV5-1 and J is TRBJ1-1; D gene ambiguous. CDR1 SGHRS and CDR2 YFSETQ come from the germline V gene. Trimming took off 0 bases at V and 2 bases at J, with 11 bases between the two ends. The CDR3 loop spans 15 amino acids. The CDR3 sequence is CASSLATVSNTEAFF. DNA for the CDR3: TGCGCCAGCAGCTTGGCCACAGTTTCAAACACTGAAGCTTTCTTT.

This chain links TRBV5-6 with TRBJ1-6, with 9 bases identical to TRBD1. CDR1 and CDR2 from the germline V gene are SGHDT and YYEEEE. The CDR3 loop spans 15 amino acids. V lost 5 bases and J lost 7; bases outside the gene matches: 7. CDR3 sequence reads: CASRTRDRDNSPLHF. In DNA form, the CDR3 reads TGTGCCAGCAGAACTCGGGACAGGGACAATTCACCCCTCCACTTT.

This chain joins TRBV7-2 and TRBJ2-3, with 10 positions matching TRBD2. Germline V gene lookup returns CDR1 SGHTA and CDR2 FQGNSA. With V trimmed by 2 bases and J by 3 bases, 2 bases remained unmatched. The CDR3 is 15 residues long. CDR3 DNA sequence: TGTGCCAGCAGCTTATCGGGACTAGCGACAGATACGCAGTATTTT. This sequence encodes CASSLSGLATDTQYF.

The genes are TRBV28 and TRBJ1-2, with D hard to call. Germline CDR1 and CDR2: MDHEN and SYDVKM. Trimming removed 10 bases at V and 2 bases at J, with 23 bases between. The CDR3 length is 16 residues. The CDR3 bases are TGTGCCACCAAAGGGAGTTCGGCCGGACGAAACTATGGCTACACCTTC. Its translation is CATKGSSAGRNYGYTF.

The chain carries TRBV9 and TRBJ1-4, with D perhaps TRBD1 (6 bases). The V end lost 3 bases, the J end lost 5 bases, and 14 bases lay between the germline ends. The length of the CDR3 is 15 residues. CDR1 is SGDLS, CDR2 YYNGEE, per germline. CDR3 bases: TGTGCCAGCAGCGGCCCAAGGGGGGGAAATGAAAAACTGTTTTTT. Protein: CASSGPRGGNEKLFF.

The genes are TRBV30 and TRBJ2-2; 7 bases are a match to TRBD1. The germline CDR1 and CDR2 sequences are GTSNPN and SVGIG (reference sequence). The V gene end was trimmed by 0 bases and the J gene end by 4 bases; junction bases not matched to a gene: 5. The CDR3 covers 15 residues. This CDR3 reads CAWSVGGWATGELFF. The CDR3 DNA reads TGTGCCTGGAGTGTAGGGGGCTGGGCCACCGGGGAGCTGTTTTTT. The full variable domain, with the rest looked up from reference TRBV30 and TRBJ2-2, is SQTIHQWPATLVQPVGSPLSLECTVEGTSNPNLYWYRQAAGRGLQLLFYSVGIGQISSEVPQNLSASRPQDRQFILSSKKLLLSDSGFYLCAWSVGGWATGELFFGEGSRLTVL.

The V and J genes are TRBV11-3 and TRBJ2-7, with unresolved D. The germline gives CDR1 SGHNT, CDR2 YENEEA. Trimming removed 0 bases at V and 6 bases at J, with 6 bases between. The CDR3 covers 12 residues. The DNA for the CDR3 is TGTGCCAGCAGCTTAGATGGCAGCGAGCAGTACTTC. The encoded protein is CASSLDGSEQYF.